A single sample is the source of the 30 T cell receptor beta chains below, sequenced in a study of glioma-infiltrating T cells after dendritic cell vaccination (dated by TCRdb to 2016 to 2017). Library generation was performed with the immunoSEQ multiplex PCR assay. TCRdb's version of the immuneACCESS table is confined to in-frame rearrangements and falls short of the full clone set. An unresolved V gene accounts for under half of the shortfall where checked; the remainder is of unknown origin. This sample holds about 67,000 clones; about four fifths were observed only once. The ten largest clones add up to roughly 8.2% of the sample. The starting material was blood, obtained before dendritic cell vaccination. The receptors shown here come from a human donor with glioblastoma.

This clone was detected once. The chain is built from TRBV29-1 and TRBJ2-4; TRBD2 might be the D (5 bases). From germline, CDR1 is SQVTM and CDR2 ANQGSEA. The length of the CDR3 is 12 residues. This chain's CDR3 is CTLSEGRSIQYF. The DNA of the CDR3 is TGCACCCTTTCTGAGGGCAGGAGCATTCAGTACTTC. The full variable domain, its missing parts supplied by reference TRBV29-1 and TRBJ2-4, is SAVISQKPSRDICQRGTSLTIQCQVDSQVTMMFWYRQQPGQSLTLIATANQGSEATYESGFVIDKFPISRPNLTFSTLTVSNMSPEDSSIYLCTLSEGRSIQYFGAGTRLSVL.

This clone was seen just once. This chain joins TRBV30 and TRBJ1-4; 10 bases map to TRBD1. Germline V gene sequence: CDR1 GTSNPN, CDR2 SVGIG (reference sequence). V lost 3 bases, J lost 8 bases, and 3 bases stayed unmatched. This CDR3 is built from 13 residues. This CDR3 reads CAWSGTGEEKLFF. The CDR3 DNA reads as TGTGCCTGGAGCGGGACAGGGGAAGAAAAACTGTTTTTT.

This sequence joins TRBV7-2 and TRBJ1-2; D is unclear. Germline V gene sequence: CDR1 SGHTA, CDR2 FQGNSA. The V end lost 5 bases, the J end lost 5 bases, and 18 bases lay between the germline ends. The CDR3 consists of 15 residues. The CDR3 DNA follows: TGTGCCAGCAGCCCCAGGTCTCTCGGAACGTATGGCTACACCTTC. This translates into CASSPRSLGTYGYTF.

CDR3 DNA sequence: TGTGCCAGCAGTGACGGGTACTACGAGCAGTACTTC. Protein product: CASSDGYYEQYF. The rearrangement links TRBV2 to TRBJ2-7; D gene unclear. The CDR3 loop spans 12 amino acids. The germline CDR1 and CDR2 sequences are SNHLY and FYNNEI. V dropped 3 bases and J dropped 3 bases, with 6 bases sitting between them.

The gene calls are TRBV5-1 and TRBJ2-1; 13 nucleotides agree with TRBD2. The V gene end was trimmed by 4 bases and the J gene end by 2 bases; junction bases not matched to a gene: 6. The germline gives CDR1 SGHRS, CDR2 YFSETQ. The CDR3 runs to 17 residues. CDR3 bases: TGCGCCAGCAGCCTGCGGACTAGCGGGGGCCCCTACAATGAGCAGTTCTTC. Protein sequence: CASSLRTSGGPYNEQFF.

The V gene is TRBV29-1, the J gene TRBJ1-1; tentatively, D is TRBD1 (5 bases). There are 10 residues in the CDR3. Germline lookup yields CDR1 SQVTM and CDR2 ANQGSEA. The V gene lost 4 bases and the J gene lost 11 bases, with 11 bases spanning the gap. The CDR3 DNA reads as TGCAGCGTTGCGGGGGAGGGCGCTTTCTTT. Amino acid sequence: CSVAGEGAFF. The full variable domain, rest sourced from reference TRBV29-1 and TRBJ1-1, is SAVISQKPSRDICQRGTSLTIQCQVDSQVTMMFWYRQQPGQSLTLIATANQGSEATYESGFVIDKFPISRPNLTFSTLTVSNMSPEDSSIYLCSVAGEGAFFGQGTRLTVV.

The chain employs TRBV19 and TRBJ1-1; D might be TRBD1 (6 bases). CDR1 is LNHDA and CDR2 is SQIVND in the germline V gene (reference sequence). CDR3 length equals 13 residues. V shed 3 bases and J shed 1 base, with 6 bases lying between them. In DNA form, the CDR3 reads TGTGCCAGTAGTATGACAGGGAACACTGAAGCTTTCTTT. It encodes CASSMTGNTEAFF. The entire variable domain, with the rest obtained from reference TRBV19 and TRBJ1-1, is as follows: DGGITQSPKYLFRKEGQNVTLSCEQNLNHDAMYWYRQDPGQGLRLIYYSQIVNDFQKGDIAEGYSVSREKKESFPLTVTSAQKNPTAFYLCASSMTGNTEAFFGQGTRLTVV.

This clone was seen a handful of times. The chain has TRBV7-6 and TRBJ2-3; the D is unclear. The CDR3 loop spans 16 amino acids. V was shortened by 3 bases and J by 2 bases, with 15 bases between the two germline ends. Looked up from germline, CDR1 is SGHVS and CDR2 is FNYEAQ. The CDR3 loop is CASSFSAAEYTDTQYF. In nucleotides, the CDR3 is TGTGCCAGCAGCTTCTCGGCGGCGGAATACACAGATACGCAGTATTTT.

The chain links TRBV5-1 to TRBJ2-1; TRBD1 agrees at 9 bases. V lost 5 bases and J lost 6; bases outside the gene matches: 9. In germline, CDR1 is SGHRS, CDR2 YFSETQ. CDR3 length: 15 residues. DNA of the CDR3: TGCGCCAGCAGTCCCGGGACAGGGTATAGCAATGAGCAGTTCTTC. This sequence encodes CASSPGTGYSNEQFF.

J is TRBJ2-4 and V is TRBV9; D perhaps matches TRBD2 (5 bases). Germline CDR1 SGDLS, CDR2 YYNGEE. The CDR3 covers 18 residues. Trimming cost V 3 bases and J 3 bases, with 22 bases left between them. For the CDR3, the DNA is TGTGCCAGCAGCGCTACGGGGTCACCCTCCGGGGACAAAAACATTCAGTACTTC. As protein: CASSATGSPSGDKNIQYF.

The rearrangement joins TRBV6-1 to TRBJ2-3; a weak D match, TRBD2 (5 bases). From germline, CDR1 is MNHNS and CDR2 SASEGT. The CDR3 has 13 residues. V was clipped by 8 bases and J by 0 bases, with 9 bases between them. CDR3 DNA: TGTGCCAGCGAGGGAGTTAGCACAGATACGCAGTATTTT. It codes for CASEGVSTDTQYF.

This clone has more than one count but fewer than ten. The chain joins TRBV11-1 to TRBJ2-3, with TRBD2 identical over 8 bases. The junction had 7 bases not matched to a gene; V was cut back by 2 bases and J by 6 bases. The V gene's germline CDR1 is SGHAT and CDR2 FQDESV (reference sequence). The CDR3 loop spans 15 amino acids. In DNA, the CDR3 is TGTGCCAGCAGCTTATCGGGGGGGTATCTGGATACGCAGTATTTT. This codes for CASSLSGGYLDTQYF.

This clone was seen only once. The chain is built from TRBV5-1 and TRBJ1-1; D is unclear. Trimming shortened V by 6 bases and J by 2 bases, and 8 bases separated the two germline ends. Germline V gives CDR1 SGHRS, CDR2 YFSETQ. The CDR3 is made up of 12 amino acids. The CDR3 DNA sequence: TGCGCCAGCAAGAGTAGAAACACTGAAGCTTTCTTT. Amino acid sequence: CASKSRNTEAFF.

The genes are TRBV5-4 and TRBJ2-3; the D is unclear. The CDR3 sequence is 14 residues long. Trimming pared 4 bases from V and 1 base from J, leaving 10 bases between. Looked up from germline, CDR1 is SGHNT and CDR2 is YYREEE (reference sequence). The CDR3 spells CASSPRPGTDTQYF. The CDR3 region has the DNA TGTGCCAGCAGCCCTAGACCGGGCACAGATACGCAGTATTTT.

This clone was observed a few times. The sample has other DNA sequences that encode this CDR3 too. The chain links TRBV6-5 to TRBJ2-2; maybe TRBD2 (6 bases). Germline CDR1 and CDR2: MNHEY and SVGAGI. The CDR3 contains 16 residues. The V end lost 0 bases, the J end lost 0 bases, and 8 bases lay between the germline ends. This CDR3 is CASSYSGGANTGELFF. The CDR3 bases are TGTGCCAGCAGTTACTCGGGAGGCGCGAACACCGGGGAGCTGTTTTTT.

V and J are TRBV6-6 and TRBJ1-2; 7 nucleotides line up with TRBD1. CDR3 length: 13 residues. V was clipped by 3 bases and J by 5 bases; unmatched bases: 3. The germline V gene encodes CDR1 MNHNY and CDR2 SVGAGI (reference sequence). The DNA of the CDR3 is TGTGCCAGCAGTTATCAACAGGGGTATGGCTACACCTTC. Translated: CASSYQQGYGYTF.

The genes are TRBV6-5 and TRBJ1-1, with 7 bases that match TRBD1. This CDR3 is 14 amino acids long. Germline V gene lookup returns CDR1 MNHEY and CDR2 SVGAGI. With 6 bases clipped from V and 4 bases from J, the junction kept 8 bases outside the gene matches. CDR3 nucleotides: TGTGCCAGCAGCCTCCCCGGGACAGCCACTGAAGCTTTCTTT. The encoded protein is CASSLPGTATEAFF.

This clone was recorded once. The CDR3 reads CASSRDETAINEQYF. CDR3 DNA: TGCGCCAGCAGCAGGGATGAGACAGCCATTAACGAGCAGTACTTC. The V gene is TRBV5-1, the J gene TRBJ2-7; a weak D match, TRBD1 (5 bases). CDR3 size: 15 residues. Germline V gene data show CDR1 as SGHRS and CDR2 as YFSETQ. V was pared by 4 bases and J by 5 bases, with 19 bases between.

The V gene is TRBV2, the J gene TRBJ1-5; 9 bases map to TRBD1. V lost 5 bases to trimming and J lost 7 bases; unmatched junction nucleotides: 3. Germline CDR1 SNHLY, CDR2 FYNNEI. This CDR3 is built from 13 residues. The CDR3 DNA reads as TGTGCCAGCAGTTGGGACAGGGACCAGCCCCAGCATTTT. Translation gives CASSWDRDQPQHF.

V is TRBV2 and J is TRBJ2-2; D is ambiguous. The CDR3 covers 15 residues. Between the trimmed V and J ends, which lost 6 bases and 3 bases, there was a span of 14 bases. CDR1 SNHLY and CDR2 FYNNEI come from the germline V gene. CDR3 residues: CASSATSKYTGELFF. CDR3 coding DNA: TGTGCCAGCAGCGCTACTTCGAAATACACCGGGGAGCTGTTTTTT.

The chain couples TRBV5-1 to TRBJ2-1, with D perhaps matching TRBD1 (6 bases). This CDR3 spans 14 amino acids. The V gene lost 0 bases and the J gene lost 4 bases, with 8 bases spanning the gap. Germline V gene lookup returns CDR1 SGHRS and CDR2 YFSETQ. CDR3 sequence: CASSLEDRYNEQFF. The CDR3 coding sequence is TGCGCCAGCAGCTTGGAGGACAGATACAATGAGCAGTTCTTC. Supplemented by reference TRBV5-1 and TRBJ2-1, the full variable domain reads KAGVTQTPRYLIKTRGQQVTLSCSPISGHRSVSWYQQTPGQGLQFLFEYFSETQRNKGNFPGRFSGRQFSNSRSEMNVSTLELGDSALYLCASSLEDRYNEQFFGPGTRLTVL.

CDR3 in amino acids: CASKRTGSSYEQYF. DNA for the CDR3: TGTGCCAGCAAGAGGACAGGGAGCTCCTACGAGCAGTACTTC. The chain has TRBV6-5 and TRBJ2-7, with 8 bases fitting TRBD1. Germline CDR1 is MNHEY and CDR2 is SVGAGI. This CDR3 contains 14 residues. V gave up 7 bases and J gave up 0 bases; unmatched junction bases: 5.

The chain joins TRBV18 to TRBJ1-1; no reliable D call. This CDR3 region has 14 residues. Per germline, CDR1 KGHSH and CDR2 LQKENI. Trimming removed 2 bases at V and 1 base at J, with 8 bases between. The CDR3 DNA reads as TGTGCCAGCTCACCAATGGCAGGGAACACTGAAGCTTTCTTT. Protein product: CASSPMAGNTEAFF. Full variable domain (remainder filled in from reference TRBV18 and TRBJ1-1): NAGVMQNPRHLVRRRGQEARLRCSPMKGHSHVYWYRQLPEEGLKFMVYLQKENIIDESGMPKERFSAEFPKEGPSILRIQQVVRGDSAAYFCASSPMAGNTEAFFGQGTRLTVV.

This rearrangement joins TRBV2 to TRBJ1-3, with D possibly being TRBD1 (6 bases). This CDR3 has 15 amino acids. V was clipped by 6 bases and J by 2 bases, with 14 bases between them. Germline V gene data show CDR1 as SNHLY and CDR2 as FYNNEI. DNA for the CDR3: TGTGCCAGCAGAACGAACAGGGAGCCTGGAAACACCATATATTTT. Protein sequence: CASRTNREPGNTIYF.

The chain links TRBV4-1 to TRBJ1-2; tentatively, D is TRBD1 (5 bases). This CDR3 spans 13 amino acids. Trimming removed 1 base from V and 8 bases from J, with 11 bases in between. Germline values: CDR1 MGHRA, CDR2 YSYEKL. CDR3 sequence: CASSQVKGRGYTF. The CDR3 DNA reads TGCGCCAGCAGCCAAGTGAAGGGGCGAGGCTACACCTTC.

J is TRBJ2-6 and V is TRBV2; no firm D call. The CDR3 has 14 amino acids. The V and J ends lost 6 bases and 3 bases respectively, with 9 bases between them. Germline V CDR1 and CDR2: SNHLY, FYNNEI. CDR3 region: CASRALGGANVLTF. In DNA, the CDR3 is TGTGCCAGCAGAGCCCTTGGTGGGGCCAACGTCCTGACTTTC. The full variable domain, its missing parts supplied by reference TRBV2 and TRBJ2-6, is EPEVTQTPSHQVTQMGQEVILRCVPISNHLYFYWYRQILGQKVEFLVSFYNNEISEKSEIFDDQFSVERPDGSNFTLKIRSTKLEDSAMYFCASRALGGANVLTFGAGSRLTVL.

The V call is TRBV18, the J call TRBJ2-3; 7 positions match TRBD2. V trimming: 0 bases; J trimming: 0 bases; junction bases outside the gene matches: 6. Germline CDR1 is KGHSH and CDR2 is LQKENI. CDR3 length: 17 amino acids. DNA of the CDR3: TGTGCCAGCTCACCACCAAGTTCACTAGCGAGCACAGATACGCAGTATTTT. Encoded protein: CASSPPSSLASTDTQYF.

The chain is built from TRBV19 and TRBJ1-5; possible D gene TRBD1, 6 bases. V was trimmed by 7 bases and J by 3 bases, leaving 16 bases between them. The CDR3 extends over 15 amino acids. CDR1 is LNHDA, CDR2 SQIVND, per germline (reference sequence). CDR3 loop: CASTTGTTNNQPQHF. In nucleotides, the CDR3 is TGTGCCAGTACCACTGGGACAACCAACAATCAGCCCCAGCATTTT.

J is TRBJ2-2 and V is TRBV5-4; 14 nucleotides line up with TRBD2. The CDR3 consists of 17 residues. V lost 6 bases, J lost 4 bases, and 8 bases stayed unmatched. Germline CDR1 and CDR2: SGHNT and YYREEE (reference sequence). The CDR3 region has the DNA TGTGCCAGCACCCAGCCCGGGACTAGCGGGGGCACCGGGGAGCTGTTTTTT. Protein: CASTQPGTSGGTGELFF.

A few counts support this clone. The chain is built from TRBV4-2 and TRBJ2-5; tentative D call: TRBD1 (6 bases). V dropped 5 bases and J dropped 5 bases, with 18 bases sitting between them. This CDR3 has 15 amino acids. CDR1 is LGHNA and CDR2 is YNFKEQ in the germline V gene. CDR3 in amino acids: CASSLGTGFRETQYF. Here the CDR3 DNA reads TGTGCCAGCAGCTTGGGAACAGGGTTTAGGGAGACCCAGTACTTC.